These T cell receptor beta chains were read from a single sample in a study of T cell changes during pregnancy in multiple sclerosis. The table came from immunoSEQ multiplex PCR; TCRdb's copy has only in-frame clones and leaves some out. The sample yields approximately 100,000 clones, 80% to 95% seen once. This sample comprised peripheral blood, obtained after pregnancy. Every receptor here comes from a female donor with multiple sclerosis, enrolled in a pregnancy study. CDR3s include the opening cysteine and the closing phenylalanine or tryptophan. Each record gives: CDR3 protein, V gene, CDR3 length.

cdr3_aa: CASSEAGTGTSPLHF
v_call: TRBV2
cdr3_length: 15

cdr3_aa: CASSAGTGYEQYF
v_call: TRBV18
cdr3_length: 13

cdr3_aa: CASSYSGGYNEQFF
v_call: TRBV6-5
cdr3_length: 14

cdr3_aa: CASSIWTGVDQPQHF
v_call: TRBV19
cdr3_length: 15

cdr3_aa: CASTMVRDQPQHF
v_call: TRBV19
cdr3_length: 13

cdr3_aa: CASIPGQTSGANVLTF
v_call: TRBV11-2
cdr3_length: 16

cdr3_aa: CASGPQGQANTEAFF
v_call: TRBV5-1
cdr3_length: 15

cdr3_aa: CASSPYGSVDEQFF
v_call: TRBV9
cdr3_length: 14

cdr3_aa: CASRILGGAYTGELFF
v_call: TRBV7-9
cdr3_length: 16

cdr3_aa: CASTPLGGALSYNEQFF
v_call: TRBV27
cdr3_length: 17

cdr3_aa: CASSLVGQGYEQYF
v_call: TRBV5-1
cdr3_length: 14

cdr3_aa: CASSLWTGERYF
v_call: TRBV5-4
cdr3_length: 12

cdr3_aa: CASSYSPEGAEAFF
v_call: TRBV6-5
cdr3_length: 14

cdr3_aa: CASSQRRPTGYTEAFF
v_call: TRBV14
cdr3_length: 16

cdr3_aa: CASSPKFRVSGNTIYF
v_call: TRBV7-9
cdr3_length: 16

cdr3_aa: CASSYSQGRQETQYF
v_call: TRBV6-5
cdr3_length: 15

cdr3_aa: CASSRSGTGFEQYF
v_call: TRBV14
cdr3_length: 14

cdr3_aa: CASRTGETQYF
v_call: TRBV6-1
cdr3_length: 11

cdr3_aa: CASSHGEQVLSDTQYF
v_call: TRBV5-1
cdr3_length: 16

cdr3_aa: CASSPYARGSYEQYF
v_call: TRBV13
cdr3_length: 15

cdr3_aa: CASSGGGTAKLFF
v_call: TRBV2
cdr3_length: 13

cdr3_aa: CASVGSGGSRQFF
v_call: TRBV10-2
cdr3_length: 13

cdr3_aa: CASSLIGQGHNYGYTF
v_call: TRBV5-6
cdr3_length: 16

cdr3_aa: CASSIPGTNYGYTF
v_call: TRBV19
cdr3_length: 14

cdr3_aa: CASSQDMRGNTIYF
v_call: TRBV4-2
cdr3_length: 14

cdr3_aa: CASSRTDGSYEQYF
v_call: TRBV5-4
cdr3_length: 14